Listed below are T cell receptor beta chains from one sample, sequenced in a study of blood T cell repertoires in COVID-19. The data were produced by immunoSEQ multiplex PCR, yet TCRdb's version contains in-frame clones alone and is incomplete. This table holds roughly 180,000 clones, approximately 90% found once. Source material: peripheral blood. These receptors were collected from a man aged 18 to 35 with acute or convalescent COVID-19. Both conserved end residues are trimmed from each CDR3.

TRBV2	13	ASSDGSGGRETQY
TRBV6-5	12	ASSWTSGKRTQY
TRBV6-4	12	ASSDTGFVTEAF
TRBV12-3/TRBV12-4	11	ASSSSGQNTQY
TRBV10-1	10	ASGRQSGELF
TRBV30	12	AWSVNRGFYGYT
TRBV9	15	ASSVFLRGSFNSPLH
TRBV30	11	AWSVGGNTEAF
TRBV10-2	13	ASRKTSGGTDTQY
TRBV3-1/TRBV3-2	13	ASSQNRGSGNTIY
TRBV20-1	9	SAREGETQY
TRBV30	13	AWSLIQGANYGYT
TRBV6-2/TRBV6-3	14	ASSTMGLAGSDTQY
TRBV6-5	8	ASGHYGYT
TRBV6-1	14	ASSEGGRGSKNIQY
TRBV7-2	12	ASSFDRGVDEQF
TRBV2	14	ASSETGGTGANVLT
TRBV18	15	ASSSPFSDRGSKTQY
TRBV14	11	ASREAGANVLT
TRBV5-1	11	ASSLVIDNEQF
TRBV7-8	11	ASSERGSGELF
TRBV25-1	14	ASSDTGSVGTDTQY
TRBV30	15	AWSLRTQKKSNQPQH
TRBV6-5	10	ASRTGYNEQF
TRBV4-1	15	ASSQFGTGQSYNEQF
TRBV30	10	AWSVPGYGYT
TRBV5-5	15	ASSPLNRDRFYNEQF
TRBV6-1	13	ASSEGQGAFYEQY
TRBV7-9	13	ASSDNRGTNEKLF
TRBV24-1	13	ATSTSRQGSYEQY
TRBV18	12	ASSLSGSQEAQY
TRBV3-1/TRBV3-2	13	ASSQPTVTGKTQY
TRBV7-3	12	ASKRDSSYNEQF
TRBV28	12	ASSSGGGNQPQH
TRBV5-4	14	ASSLNAQGARTEAF
TRBV7-9	11	ASSDRDGQPQH
TRBV14	13	ASSQELAGGREQF
TRBV3-1/TRBV3-2	15	ASSQPPGGRGYNEQF
TRBV4-1	11	ASSQSLSYEQY
TRBV7-9	14	ASSLFRGGSTGELF
TRBV7-9	14	ASSLANQQGDQPQH
TRBV2	12	ASSYRGLNQPQH
TRBV3-1/TRBV3-2	10	ASSHSGQPQY
TRBV7-2	13	ASSLAGLMNTEAF
TRBV5-4	12	AIPTGGRTDTQY
TRBV28	13	ASSLDRGRGETQY
TRBV6-5	11	ASKGDRDSPLH
TRBV10-3	12	AIRETGGYNEQF
TRBV29-1	11	SALGQDDDTQY
TRBV5-6	13	ASSLVAGDQETQY
TRBV28	11	ASSLGEEETQY